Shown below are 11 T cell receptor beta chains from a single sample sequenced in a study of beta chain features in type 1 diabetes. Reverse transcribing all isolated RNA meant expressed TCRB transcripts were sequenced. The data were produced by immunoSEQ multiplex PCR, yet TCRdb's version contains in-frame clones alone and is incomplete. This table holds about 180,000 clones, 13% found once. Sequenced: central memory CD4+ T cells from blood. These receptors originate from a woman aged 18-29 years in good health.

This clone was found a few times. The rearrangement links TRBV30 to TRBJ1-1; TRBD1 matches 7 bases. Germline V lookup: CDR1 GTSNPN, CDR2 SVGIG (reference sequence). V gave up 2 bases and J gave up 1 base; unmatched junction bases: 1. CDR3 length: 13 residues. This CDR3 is CAWSRTGNTEAFF. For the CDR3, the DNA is TGTGCCTGGAGTCGGACAGGGAACACTGAAGCTTTCTTT.

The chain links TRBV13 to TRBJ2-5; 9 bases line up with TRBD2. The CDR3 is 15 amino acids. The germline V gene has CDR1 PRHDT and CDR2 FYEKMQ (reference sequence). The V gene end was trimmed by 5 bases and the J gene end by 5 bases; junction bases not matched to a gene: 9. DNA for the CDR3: TGTGCCAGCAGCCGAAATAGCGGGAGTTGGGAGACCCAGTACTTC. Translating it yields CASSRNSGSWETQYF.

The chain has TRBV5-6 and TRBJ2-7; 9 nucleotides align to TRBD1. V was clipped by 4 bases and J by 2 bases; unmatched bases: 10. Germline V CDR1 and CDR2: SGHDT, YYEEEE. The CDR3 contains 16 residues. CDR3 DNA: TGTGCCAGCAGCCCCTTTGCGACAGGGGGAACCTACGAGCAGTACTTC. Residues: CASSPFATGGTYEQYF.

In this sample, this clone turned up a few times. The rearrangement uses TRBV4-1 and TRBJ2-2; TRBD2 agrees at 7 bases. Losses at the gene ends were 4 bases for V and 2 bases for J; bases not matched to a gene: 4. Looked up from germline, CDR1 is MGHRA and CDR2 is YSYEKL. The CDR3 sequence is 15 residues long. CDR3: CASSREGFNTGELFF. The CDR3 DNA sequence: TGCGCCAGCAGCCGGGAGGGGTTTAACACCGGGGAGCTGTTTTTT.

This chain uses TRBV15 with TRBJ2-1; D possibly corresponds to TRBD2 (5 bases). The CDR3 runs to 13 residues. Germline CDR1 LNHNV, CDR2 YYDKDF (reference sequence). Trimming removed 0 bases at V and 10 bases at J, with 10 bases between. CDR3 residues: CATSRDLSGEQFF. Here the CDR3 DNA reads TGTGCCACCAGCAGAGATCTATCGGGGGAGCAGTTCTTC.

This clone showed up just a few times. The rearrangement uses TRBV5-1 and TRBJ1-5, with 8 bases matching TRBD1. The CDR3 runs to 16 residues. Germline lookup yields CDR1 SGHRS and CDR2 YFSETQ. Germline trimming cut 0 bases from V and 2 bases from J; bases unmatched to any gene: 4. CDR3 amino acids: CASSLGTGRGNQPQHF. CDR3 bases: TGCGCCAGCAGCTTGGGGACAGGGAGAGGCAATCAGCCCCAGCATTTT.

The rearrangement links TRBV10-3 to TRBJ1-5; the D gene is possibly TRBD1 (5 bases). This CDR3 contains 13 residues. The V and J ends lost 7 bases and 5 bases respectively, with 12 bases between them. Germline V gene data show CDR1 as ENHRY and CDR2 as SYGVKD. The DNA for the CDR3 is TGTGCCATCAATACAGGTAGGGATCAGCCCCAGCATTTT. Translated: CAINTGRDQPQHF.

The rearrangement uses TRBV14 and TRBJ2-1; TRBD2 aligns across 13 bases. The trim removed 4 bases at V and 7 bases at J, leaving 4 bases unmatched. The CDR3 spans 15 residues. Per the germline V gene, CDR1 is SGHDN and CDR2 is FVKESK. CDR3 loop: CASSPLAGGPNEQFF. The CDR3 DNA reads TGTGCCAGCAGCCCACTAGCGGGAGGGCCGAATGAGCAGTTCTTC.

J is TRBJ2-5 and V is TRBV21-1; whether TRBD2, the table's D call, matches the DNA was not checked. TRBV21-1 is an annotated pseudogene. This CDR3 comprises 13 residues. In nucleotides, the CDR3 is TGTGCCAGCAGCAAAGTCGAGGGAGAGACCCAGTACTTC. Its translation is CASSKVEGETQYF.

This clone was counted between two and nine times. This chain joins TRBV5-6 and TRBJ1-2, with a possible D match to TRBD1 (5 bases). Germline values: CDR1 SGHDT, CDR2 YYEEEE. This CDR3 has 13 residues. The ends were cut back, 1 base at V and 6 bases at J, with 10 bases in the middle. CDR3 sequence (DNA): TGTGCCAGCAGCTTGCGTCAGGGCCATGGCTACACCTTC. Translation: CASSLRQGHGYTF.

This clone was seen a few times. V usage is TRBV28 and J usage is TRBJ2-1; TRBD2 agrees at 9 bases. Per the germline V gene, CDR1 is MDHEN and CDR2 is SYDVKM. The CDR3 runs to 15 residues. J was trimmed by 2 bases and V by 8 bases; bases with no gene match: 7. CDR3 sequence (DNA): TGTGCCAGCGGGTTAGCGGGGGAGACCTACAATGAGCAGTTCTTC. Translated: CASGLAGETYNEQFF.